A selection of T cell receptor beta chains follows, all from one sample in a study of cytotoxic CD8 clonotypes in ibrutinib-treated CLL. The assay was immunoSEQ multiplex PCR, and TCRdb's table has in-frame clones only and misses some. The table lists around 310,000 clones, approximately 80% of them singletons, with 6.5% to 8.5% in the top ten. Source: PBMCs, taken before ibrutinib treatment. The receptors originated from a human donor with chronic lymphocytic leukemia. CDR3s include the opening cysteine and the closing phenylalanine or tryptophan. The order of the fields is D gene, V gene, clone size, J gene, CDR3 protein, CDR3 DNA. D genes are given only for firm matches. Clone size appears in some rows only: once, few, many, or a class for an expanded clone.

D gene: .; V gene: TRBV4-1; clone size: once; J gene: TRBJ2-2; CDR3 protein: CAISRVLNTGELFF; CDR3 DNA: TGCGCCATCTCCAGGGTATTGAACACCGGGGAGCTGTTTTTT
D gene: TRBD1; V gene: TRBV19; clone size: few; J gene: TRBJ1-2; CDR3 protein: CASRTGGGYGYTF; CDR3 DNA: TGTGCCAGTCGGACAGGGGGTGGCTATGGCTACACCTTC
D gene: TRBD1; V gene: TRBV5-1; clone size: .; J gene: TRBJ2-1; CDR3 protein: CASSLVFGTGLNEQFF; CDR3 DNA: TGCGCCAGCAGCTTGGTTTTCGGGACAGGGCTCAATGAGCAGTTCTTC
D gene: .; V gene: TRBV4-3; clone size: .; J gene: TRBJ1-4; CDR3 protein: CASSQGANKGKLFF; CDR3 DNA: TGCGCCAGCAGCCAAGGAGCGAATAAGGGAAAACTGTTTTTT
D gene: .; V gene: TRBV7-2; clone size: few; J gene: TRBJ2-5; CDR3 protein: CASSLVRGSETQYF; CDR3 DNA: TGTGCCAGCAGCTTAGTGAGGGGGTCTGAGACCCAGTACTTC
D gene: .; V gene: TRBV4-3; clone size: .; J gene: TRBJ1-1; CDR3 protein: CASSQDQGANTEAFF; CDR3 DNA: TGCGCCAGCAGCCAAGATCAGGGTGCGAACACTGAAGCTTTCTTT
D gene: TRBD2; V gene: TRBV6-7; clone size: .; J gene: TRBJ2-2; CDR3 protein: CASNPRPGTSAGELFF; CDR3 DNA: TGTGCCAGCAATCCGAGACCCGGGACTAGCGCCGGGGAGCTGTTTTTT
D gene: .; V gene: TRBV7-2; clone size: .; J gene: TRBJ2-7; CDR3 protein: CASSSAGRRVPVSYEQYF; CDR3 DNA: TGTGCCAGCAGCTCCGCGGGCCGAAGGGTGCCAGTCTCCTACGAGCAGTACTTC
D gene: TRBD2; V gene: TRBV5-4; clone size: .; J gene: TRBJ2-1; CDR3 protein: CASSSFTSGRRNEQFF; CDR3 DNA: TGTGCCAGCAGCTCGTTTACTAGCGGGAGGAGGAATGAGCAGTTCTTC
D gene: .; V gene: TRBV6-5; clone size: once; J gene: TRBJ1-3; CDR3 protein: CASSSPYMGFGNTIYF; CDR3 DNA: TGTGCCAGCAGTTCCCCATACATGGGATTTGGAAACACCATATATTTT
D gene: .; V gene: TRBV29-1; clone size: .; J gene: TRBJ1-1; CDR3 protein: CSAKGGVFSTEAFF; CDR3 DNA: TGCAGCGCTAAGGGAGGGGTATTTAGCACTGAAGCTTTCTTT
D gene: .; V gene: TRBV7-2; clone size: once; J gene: TRBJ2-3; CDR3 protein: CASSLWGQHTDTQYF; CDR3 DNA: TGTGCCAGCAGCTTATGGGGTCAACACACAGATACGCAGTATTTT
D gene: TRBD1; V gene: TRBV28; clone size: .; J gene: TRBJ1-2; CDR3 protein: CASSFQGAGLPNYGYTF; CDR3 DNA: TGTGCCAGCAGTTTTCAGGGGGCGGGACTCCCGAACTATGGCTACACCTTC
D gene: .; V gene: TRBV4-3; clone size: .; J gene: TRBJ1-1; CDR3 protein: CASSQDRDLYEAFF; CDR3 DNA: TGCGCCAGCAGCCAAGACCGGGACCTCTACGAAGCTTTCTTT
D gene: .; V gene: TRBV20-1; clone size: .; J gene: TRBJ2-7; CDR3 protein: CSARGGYEQYF; CDR3 DNA: TGCAGTGCTAGGGGCGGCTACGAGCAGTACTTC
D gene: .; V gene: TRBV5-8; clone size: .; J gene: TRBJ2-7; CDR3 protein: CASSLALSLTAEYEQYF; CDR3 DNA: TGTGCCAGCAGTCTCGCTTTATCCTTGACAGCGGAATACGAGCAGTACTTC